The rows below give T cell receptor beta chains drawn from one sample of a study of blood T cell repertoires in COVID-19. This table comes from immunoSEQ multiplex PCR, and its TCRdb copy is limited to in-frame clones, with some not included. The sample yields 75,000 to 90,000 clones, 80% seen once. The sample comprised peripheral blood. These TCRs come from a woman in her sixties or seventies with acute or convalescent COVID-19. Both conserved end residues are part of each CDR3. Each record gives: CDR3 protein, CDR3 DNA, J gene, clone size, V gene, D gene. D genes are given only for firm matches. Expanded clones are given a class, and other clones once, few, many or no size at all.

CASSPRTSAYEQYF TGTGCCAGCAGCCCCCGGACTAGCGCTTACGAGCAGTACTTC TRBJ2-7 - TRBV11-3 TRBD2
CASSTGTGSYEQYF TGCGCCAGTTCCACCGGGACAGGGAGCTACGAGCAGTACTTC TRBJ2-7 - TRBV5-1 TRBD1
CASSLSAGDNGYTF TGCGCCAGCAGCCTCTCGGCAGGGGACAATGGCTACACCTTC TRBJ1-2 - TRBV4-1 -
CASSPGDSKNTEAFF TGTGCCAGTAGTCCGGGGGACAGCAAGAACACTGAAGCTTTCTTT TRBJ1-1 - TRBV19 TRBD1
CASKSRGLEAFF TGTGCCAGCAAATCCCGGGGACTTGAAGCTTTCTTT TRBJ1-1 - TRBV5-8 -
CASSRAGYTEAFF TGTGCCAGCAGCCGGGCGGGTTACACTGAAGCTTTCTTT TRBJ1-1 - TRBV5-8 -
CASSLDGAGNTIYF TGCGCCAGCAGCTTAGACGGGGCTGGAAACACCATATATTTT TRBJ1-3 - TRBV5-1 -
CASSKNGLAGNTGELFF TGTGCCAGCAGCAAGAATGGACTAGCGGGGAACACCGGGGAGCTGTTTTTT TRBJ2-2 once TRBV5-4 TRBD2
CASSLKGLAGGYSSTDTQYF TGTGCCAGCAGCTTAAAGGGACTAGCGGGGGGATACTCTAGCACAGATACGCAGTATTTT TRBJ2-3 - TRBV7-3 TRBD2
CASSYGPYNEQFF TGTGCCAGCAGTTATGGCCCCTACAATGAGCAGTTCTTC TRBJ2-1 - TRBV27 -
CASSILTAPPGKLFF TGTGCCAGTAGTATTCTGACAGCCCCACCGGGAAAACTGTTTTTT TRBJ1-4 once TRBV19 -
CASSFEGGADTQYF TGTGCCAGCAGCTTCGAGGGCGGCGCAGATACGCAGTATTTT TRBJ2-3 - TRBV5-4 -
CASSQQTGEEQFF TGTGCCAGCAGCCAGCAAACGGGGGAGGAGCAGTTCTTC TRBJ2-1 - TRBV3-1/TRBV3-2 -
CASSLATGAAAGEQFF TGTGCCAGCAGCCTCGCGACAGGGGCCGCGGCAGGTGAGCAGTTCTTC TRBJ2-1 - TRBV3-1/TRBV3-2 TRBD1
CASSHPTDRVVDGYTF TGTGCCAGCAGCCACCCCACGGACAGGGTAGTGGATGGCTACACCTTC TRBJ1-2 - TRBV5-4 TRBD1
CASSSIEGTAYNEQFF TGTGCCAGTAGTTCCATAGAAGGGACAGCATACAATGAGCAGTTCTTC TRBJ2-1 - TRBV19 TRBD1
CASSGGIRGNSPLHF TGTGCCAGCAGTGGGGGGATTAGAGGTAATTCACCCCTCCACTTT TRBJ1-6 - TRBV6-6 -
CASSEDSSSGNTIYF TGTGCCAGCAGCGAGGACAGTAGCTCTGGAAACACCATATATTTT TRBJ1-3 - TRBV7-6 -
CASSLGQGLVNTEAFF TGTGCCAGCAGCCTGGGGCAGGGCTTGGTGAACACTGAAGCTTTCTTT TRBJ1-1 - TRBV9 -
CASSPGLAGAETQYF TGTGCCAGCAGTCCGGGACTAGCGGGGGCGGAGACCCAGTACTTC TRBJ2-5 - TRBV6-5 TRBD2
CASSQVLGQALYEQYF TGCGCCAGCAGCCAAGTCCTGGGACAGGCCCTCTACGAGCAGTACTTC TRBJ2-7 once TRBV4-1 TRBD1
CASSLVHLDRVGGAFF TGTGCCAGCAGCTTAGTCCATTTGGACAGGGTCGGAGGGGCTTTCTTT TRBJ1-1 - TRBV7-2 TRBD1